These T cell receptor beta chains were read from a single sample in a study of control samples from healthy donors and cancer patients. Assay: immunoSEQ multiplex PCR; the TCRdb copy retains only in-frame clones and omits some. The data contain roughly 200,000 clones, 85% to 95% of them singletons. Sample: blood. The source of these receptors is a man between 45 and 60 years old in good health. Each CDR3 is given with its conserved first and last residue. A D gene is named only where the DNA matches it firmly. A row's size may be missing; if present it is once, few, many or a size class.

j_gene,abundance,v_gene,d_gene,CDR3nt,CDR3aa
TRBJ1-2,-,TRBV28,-,TGTGCCAGCAGCCGTCCTAACTATGGCTACACCTTC,CASSRPNYGYTF
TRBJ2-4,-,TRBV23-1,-,TGCGCCAGCAGTCAGCCCGGACTGAGCCTAGCCAAAAACATTCAGTACTTC,CASSQPGLSLAKNIQYF
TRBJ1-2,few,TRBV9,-,TGTGCCAGCAGCGTAGGAGGGGCGGGTAGCTATGGCTACACCTTC,CASSVGGAGSYGYTF
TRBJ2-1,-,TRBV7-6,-,TGTGCCAGCAGCCGAGACTCTACGAGCTCCTACAATGAGCAGTTCTTC,CASSRDSTSSYNEQFF
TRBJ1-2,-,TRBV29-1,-,TGCAGCGGCGGCCGAGGGGAAGATCCCCTCTGGGGCTACACCTTC,CSGGRGEDPLWGYTF
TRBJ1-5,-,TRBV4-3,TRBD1,TGCGCCAGCAGCCCCCGGACAGGGTTTCAGCCCCAGCATTTT,CASSPRTGFQPQHF
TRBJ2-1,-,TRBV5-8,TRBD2,TGTGCCAGCAGCGGACTAGCGGGGAGGAGCTCCTACAATGAGCAGTTCTTC,CASSGLAGRSSYNEQFF
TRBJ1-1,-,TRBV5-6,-,TGTGCCAGCAGCAATACAGGGTTGCTGAACACTGAAGCTTTCTTT,CASSNTGLLNTEAFF
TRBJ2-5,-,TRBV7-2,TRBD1,TGTGCCAGCAGCACGGACAGGGGAGAGACCCAGTACTTC,CASSTDRGETQYF
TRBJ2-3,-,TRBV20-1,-,TGCAGTGCCCCAGGGGCAGATACGCAGTATTTT,CSAPGADTQYF
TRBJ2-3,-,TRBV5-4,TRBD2,TGTGCCAGCAGCCCGGGAGGTTTGCGCACAGATACGCAGTATTTT,CASSPGGLRTDTQYF
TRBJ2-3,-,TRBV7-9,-,TGTGCCAGCAGCCCCGTCGTTGCCGGTACGCAGTATTTT,CASSPVVAGTQYF
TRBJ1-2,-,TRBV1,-,TGCACCAGCAGCCTCGACAGGGCCTATGGCTACACCTTC,CTSSLDRAYGYTF
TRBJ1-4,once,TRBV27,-,TGTGCCAGCAGTCGCGGGATAGGCGGAGAAAAACTGTTTTTT,CASSRGIGGEKLFF
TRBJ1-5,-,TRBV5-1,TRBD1,TGCGCCAGCAGCTCGACAGGGGGGCTAAATCAGCCCCAGCATTTT,CASSSTGGLNQPQHF
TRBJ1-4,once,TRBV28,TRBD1,TGTGCCAGCAGTCCTGGGACAGATGAAAAACTGTTTTTT,CASSPGTDEKLFF